The 15 T cell receptor beta chains below all came from one sample that was sequenced in a study of blood T cells in healthy people across ages. Then a second PCR, running about 6 to 11 cycles, was carried out with a sample-barcoded 5' primer and a J-beta primer mix. In TCRdb, the 5' RACE reads were re-called with MiXCR into one record per CDR3 protein. This table has roughly 1,800,000 distinct CDR3 sequences, roughly 49% appearing once. The sequenced material came from blood. Receptor source: a woman between 35 and 50 years old in good health.

This chain uses TRBV6-1 with TRBJ2-5; D unclear. V shed 2 bases and J shed 5 bases, with 6 bases lying between them. The CDR3 has 12 amino acids. Germline CDR1 and CDR2: MNHNS and SASEGT. CDR3: CASSEIWETQYF. The CDR3 nucleotides read TGTGCCAGCAGTGAAATTTGGGAGACCCAGTACTTC.

This clonotype has a handful of counts. This chain uses TRBV12-3 or TRBV12-4 with TRBJ1-2; TRBD1 matches 10 bases. CDR3 length equals 13 residues. Trimming cost V 6 bases and J 8 bases; bases outside gene matches: 6. Here the CDR3 reads CASSPDRGEGYTF. Here the CDR3 DNA reads TGTGCCAGCAGCCCGGACAGGGGGGAAGGCTACACCTTC.

The chain links TRBV14 to TRBJ2-5; TRBD2 might be the D (5 bases). The J call may be incorrect, as the DNA end agrees better with TRBJ2-7. This CDR3 has 15 amino acids. The V gene's germline CDR1 is SGHDN and CDR2 FVKESK. CDR3 nucleotides: TGTGCCAGCAGCCAAGGGTGGTTGTGGGAGTACGAGCAGTACTTC. Translation gives CASSQGWLWEYEQYF.

The V and J genes are TRBV4-3 and TRBJ2-7, with a possible D match to TRBD1 (5 bases). This CDR3 is built from 13 residues. Germline V lookup: CDR1 LGHNA, CDR2 YSLEER. V was clipped by 3 bases and J by 7 bases, with 13 bases between them. DNA of the CDR3: TGCGCCAGCAGCCATACAGGTTACAATGAGCAGTACTTC. It codes for CASSHTGYNEQYF.

This clonotype was observed a handful of times. The chain uses TRBV20-1 and TRBJ2-7, with TRBD2 matching over 8 bases. Germline V CDR1 and CDR2: DFQATT, SNEGSKA (reference sequence). This CDR3 region has 15 residues. The V gene end was trimmed by 0 bases and the J gene end by 6 bases; junction bases not matched to a gene: 10. Written as DNA, the CDR3 is TGCAGTGCTAGAGATCTTGGGACTAGTATTGGCGAGCAGTACTTC. Its translation: CSARDLGTSIGEQYF.

V gene TRBV7-9 combines with J gene TRBJ2-7, with 8 nucleotides matching TRBD2. The ends lost 3 bases at V and 12 bases at J; junction bases unmatched: 16. Germline V gene lookup returns CDR1 SEHNR and CDR2 FQNEAQ (reference sequence). The CDR3 length is 15 residues. This CDR3 is CASSLASGYQETRYF. CDR3 coding DNA: TGTGCCAGCAGCTTGGCTAGCGGGTACCAAGAGACCCGGTACTTC.

Comments on this clonotype: Compared with germline, one end of the junction differs, possibly owing to a read error. The V call is TRBV7-9, the J call TRBJ2-1, with D possibly TRBD1 on 5 matching bases. This CDR3 is 13 amino acids long. Per germline, CDR1 SEHNR and CDR2 FQNEAQ (reference sequence). CDR3 sequence (DNA): TGTGCCAGCAGCCCAGACAGCGACAATAAGCAGTTCTTC. Encoded protein: CASSPDSDNKQFF.

The chain carries TRBV20-1 and TRBJ2-7; D may be TRBD1 or TRBD2 (6 bases each). The ends were cut back, 0 bases at V and 4 bases at J, with 16 bases in the middle. CDR1 is DFQATT and CDR2 is SNEGSKA in the germline V gene (reference sequence). The CDR3 is 15 amino acids. Here the CDR3 DNA reads TGCAGTGCTAGAGATACCCCGGGGGCCCGTTACGAGCAGTACTTC. Amino acid sequence: CSARDTPGARYEQYF.

The V call is TRBV24-1, the J call TRBJ2-1, with D perhaps given as TRBD1 or TRBD2 (5 bases each). The CDR3 has 16 residues. Per the germline V gene, CDR1 is KGHDR and CDR2 is SFDVKD. V shed 4 bases and J shed 4 bases, with 16 bases lying between them. In nucleotides, the CDR3 is TGTGCCACCAGTGAACGGTCGGGACGGTCATACAATGAGCAGTTCTTC. Its protein is CATSERSGRSYNEQFF.

This sequence joins TRBV5-5 and TRBJ1-4; the match to TRBD1 covers 10 bases. The ends lost 0 bases at V and 7 bases at J; junction bases unmatched: 6. CDR3 length: 16 amino acids. Germline V gene sequence: CDR1 SGHKS, CDR2 YYEKEE (reference sequence). CDR3 nucleotides: TGTGCCAGCAGCTTGGCGCCGGGACAGGGGTCTGAAAAACTGTTTTTT. Translated: CASSLAPGQGSEKLFF.

This clonotype was seen a handful of times. The J gene is TRBJ2-1, the V gene TRBV7-2; no definite D call. This CDR3 is built from 11 residues. Trimming stripped 7 bases from V and 9 bases from J, with 10 bases between. Germline CDR1 is SGHTA and CDR2 is FQGNSA. CDR3 bases: TGTGCCAGCACCGTATTCGGTGAGCAGTTCTTC. Translating gives CASTVFGEQFF.

The table lists this clonotype with a count of one. V and J are TRBV7-2 and TRBJ2-3; D gene ambiguous. CDR3 length: 14 amino acids. The germline V and J ends were trimmed by 1 base and 5 bases, with 10 bases remaining between them. CDR1 is SGHTA and CDR2 is FQGNSA in the germline V gene. The CDR3 coding sequence is TGTGCCAGCAGCTTAGTTTCTACCGGAGATACGCAGTATTTT. This gives the protein CASSLVSTGDTQYF.

The gene calls are TRBV20-1 and TRBJ2-7, with TRBD1 matching over 9 bases. V shed 6 bases and J 1 base; nucleotides not matched to a gene: 4. The CDR3 covers 13 residues. Germline lookup yields CDR1 DFQATT and CDR2 SNEGSKA (reference sequence). The CDR3 spells CSAETGGSYEQYF. CDR3 in DNA: TGCAGTGCCGAGACAGGGGGGTCCTACGAGCAGTACTTC.

This clonotype was observed many times. This chain uses TRBV6-5 with TRBJ2-7; 7 nucleotides match TRBD1. CDR1 and CDR2 from the germline V gene are MNHEY and SVGAGI. This CDR3 comprises 13 residues. V was clipped by 2 bases and J by 2 bases; unmatched bases: 0. This CDR3 is CASSYDRAYEQYF. In DNA form, the CDR3 reads TGTGCCAGCAGTTACGACAGGGCCTACGAGCAGTACTTC.

V is TRBV5-8 and J is TRBJ2-4; possibly TRBD1 for D (5 bases). This CDR3 is built from 14 residues. The germline V gene encodes CDR1 SGHTS and CDR2 YDEGEE. The V and J ends lost 1 base and 8 bases respectively, with 13 bases between them. CDR3 in amino acids: CASSLYRSRDIQYF. The CDR3 region has the DNA TGTGCCAGCAGCTTGTACAGGTCTAGGGACATTCAGTACTTC. Full variable domain (remainder filled in from reference TRBV5-8 and TRBJ2-4): EAGVTQSPTHLIKTRGQQATLRCSPISGHTSVYWYQQALGLGLQFLLWYDEGEERNRGNFPPRFSGRQFPNYSSELNVNALELEDSALYLCASSLYRSRDIQYFGAGTRLSVL.